This TCR beta chain was recorded in a study of shared clonotypes between healthy human individuals. Points from the study as a whole: Clonotypes which were not shared had lower generation probabilities than clonotypes that all four donors shared. Even with large depth, rarefaction showed that sorted-subset sequencing was incomplete.

Memory CD4+ cells were the fraction left after CD45RA+ naive selection. As to this clone: Its antigen is as yet unknown.

Splitting of each subset's genomic DNA was done evenly across several immunoSEQ plates. Method: immunoSEQ multiplex PCR; TCRdb's copy keeps in-frame clones and lacks some. This table holds some 2.4 million clones, approximately 94% found once. Trimming removed 3 bases at V and 2 bases at J, with 25 bases between. This CDR3 is 19 amino acids long. Sequencing was done on a sample of naive CD4+ T cells from PBMCs. Subset here: CD45RA+ positively selected. This receptor was obtained from a man younger than 30 in good health. Some clones in this sample may be carry-over from other donors' samples. This rearrangement joins TRBV5-3 to TRBJ2-3; D is unresolved. TRBV5-3 is an ORF, and what it does is uncertain. The CDR3 loop reads CARSSRRGDRYPDTDTQYF. The CDR3 DNA reads as TGTGCCAGAAGCTCGAGGCGCGGTGATCGCTACCCGGACACAGATACGCAGTATTTT.